This is a list of T cell receptor beta chains from one sample in a study of T cell repertoires in cytomegalovirus infection. TCRdb re-called the reads through MiXCR, storing one row per CDR3 protein. Of some 920,000 distinct CDR3 sequences listed, approximately 31% are singletons. What these receptors recognize is not known. This specimen consisted of cultured CD8+ T cells from PBMCs, obtained from culture after CMV antigen stimulation. All receptors come from a human donor in good health (CMV status not recorded). Some clones in this sample may be carry-over from other donors' samples. CDR3s include the opening cysteine and the closing phenylalanine or tryptophan. The D gene is left open where the match is weak. A row's size may be missing; if present it is once, few, many or a size class.

J gene: TRBJ2-3; V gene: TRBV12-3/TRBV12-4; D gene: .; clone size: few; CDR3 DNA: TGTGCCAGCACGGGCTCCGGGGGCCTACTGGCAGATACGCAGTATTTT; CDR3 protein: CASTGSGGLLADTQYF
J gene: TRBJ2-6; V gene: TRBV7-2; D gene: .; clone size: many; CDR3 DNA: TGTGCCAGCAGCTTAAGGGCTGCGGCTGCGGGTGGTACTCCTTTAACTGGGGCCAACGTCCTGACTTTC; CDR3 protein: CASSLRAAAAGGTPLTGANVLTF
J gene: TRBJ1-3; V gene: TRBV7-9; D gene: .; clone size: few; CDR3 DNA: TGTGCCAGCAGCCTAGAGGGGGGCAAGTCTGGAAACACCATATATTTT; CDR3 protein: CASSLEGGKSGNTIYF
J gene: TRBJ2-1; V gene: TRBV14; D gene: .; clone size: .; CDR3 DNA: TGTGCCAGCAGAAGATGGGACGGTTCCTACAATGAGCAGTTCTTC; CDR3 protein: CASRRWDGSYNEQFF
J gene: TRBJ1-2; V gene: TRBV7-2; D gene: .; clone size: few; CDR3 DNA: TGTGCCAGCGCCACCGGACAGATAGGGACCTATGGCTACACCTTC; CDR3 protein: CASATGQIGTYGYTF
J gene: TRBJ2-7; V gene: TRBV7-9; D gene: TRBD1; clone size: many; CDR3 DNA: TGTGCCAGCAGCCTACCTCGACAGGGATACTACGAGCAGTACTTC; CDR3 protein: CASSLPRQGYYEQYF
J gene: TRBJ2-1; V gene: TRBV7-9; D gene: .; clone size: many; CDR3 DNA: TGTGCCAGCAGTCCCACGGGGGACAATGAGCAGTTCTTC; CDR3 protein: CASSPTGDNEQFF
J gene: TRBJ1-6; V gene: TRBV13; D gene: .; clone size: few; CDR3 DNA: TGTGCCAGCAGCTTAATGGGGATCAGTTCACCCCTCCACTTT; CDR3 protein: CASSLMGISSPLHF
J gene: TRBJ2-3; V gene: TRBV7-9; D gene: .; clone size: few; CDR3 DNA: TGTGCCAGCAGCCTTAGGGGGGCCGGCCCCGATACGCAGTATTTT; CDR3 protein: CASSLRGAGPDTQYF
J gene: TRBJ2-3; V gene: TRBV6-4; D gene: .; clone size: few; CDR3 DNA: TGTGCCAGCAGTTACGGGACGCGTAGCACAGATACGCAGTATTTT; CDR3 protein: CASSYGTRSTDTQYF
J gene: TRBJ1-2; V gene: TRBV5-1; D gene: TRBD1; clone size: .; CDR3 DNA: TGCGCCAGCAGTTCTACAGGGGTAGCTAACTATGGCTACACCTTC; CDR3 protein: CASSSTGVANYGYTF
J gene: TRBJ1-6; V gene: TRBV27; D gene: .; clone size: .; CDR3 DNA: TGTGCCAACAGTTTTCGGGGGCTCAATTCACCCCTCCACTTT; CDR3 protein: CANSFRGLNSPLHF
J gene: TRBJ2-1; V gene: TRBV19; D gene: .; clone size: many; CDR3 DNA: TGTGCCAGTAGTATAGAGGGGTCCTCCTACAATGAGCAGTTCTTC; CDR3 protein: CASSIEGSSYNEQFF
J gene: TRBJ2-1; V gene: TRBV9; D gene: TRBD2; clone size: .; CDR3 DNA: TGTTCCAGCAGCCCCTGGGGGGGGGGTCCCACGAATGAGCAGTTCTTC; CDR3 protein: CSSSPWGGGPTNEQFF
J gene: TRBJ1-5; V gene: TRBV5-8; D gene: .; clone size: .; CDR3 DNA: TGTGCCAGCAGCTTGGGCTTTTTGGGGGAATGGGGCAATCAGCCCCAGCATTTT; CDR3 protein: CASSLGFLGEWGNQPQHF
J gene: TRBJ1-1; V gene: TRBV19; D gene: TRBD1; clone size: .; CDR3 DNA: TGTGCCAGTAGTGTGGCTTCAGGGGGGGGCACTGAAGCTTTCTTT; CDR3 protein: CASSVASGGGTEAFF
J gene: TRBJ1-2; V gene: TRBV20-1; D gene: .; clone size: few; CDR3 DNA: TGCAGTCTGGAACCTTATGGCTACACCTTC; CDR3 protein: CSLEPYGYTF
J gene: TRBJ1-2; V gene: TRBV27; D gene: .; clone size: few; CDR3 DNA: TGTGCCAGCAGTTTATTAGGGAGTTACGGCGGCTACACCTTC; CDR3 protein: CASSLLGSYGGYTF
J gene: TRBJ1-6; V gene: TRBV27; D gene: .; clone size: many; CDR3 DNA: TGTGCCAGCAGTTCGAATACCCTCAGCGGGGGCTGGGATTCACCCCTCCACTTT; CDR3 protein: CASSSNTLSGGWDSPLHF
J gene: TRBJ1-1; V gene: TRBV7-9; D gene: .; clone size: .; CDR3 DNA: TGTGCCAGCAGCCATGGGACGGGGCGTATGAACACTGAAGCTTTCTTT; CDR3 protein: CASSHGTGRMNTEAFF
J gene: TRBJ2-5; V gene: TRBV27; D gene: .; clone size: .; CDR3 DNA: TGTGCCAGCAGTTTAGGGCTGGCAGTTAAAGAGACCCAGTACTTC; CDR3 protein: CASSLGLAVKETQYF
J gene: TRBJ2-6; V gene: TRBV12-3/TRBV12-4; D gene: .; clone size: many; CDR3 DNA: TGTGCCAGCAGTTTTGGGTTCCAGGCTTACTCTGGGGCCAACGTCCTGACTTTC; CDR3 protein: CASSFGFQAYSGANVLTF
J gene: TRBJ2-1; V gene: TRBV7-9; D gene: TRBD2; clone size: few; CDR3 DNA: TGTGCCAGCAGCTTAGCGGGGGGACTAGCGGACAATGAGCAGTTCTTC; CDR3 protein: CASSLAGGLADNEQFF
J gene: TRBJ2-7; V gene: TRBV7-9; D gene: TRBD1; clone size: .; CDR3 DNA: TGTGCCAGCAGCTCCTTTGAGGGGACAGGGGGCCACGAGCAGTACTTC; CDR3 protein: CASSSFEGTGGHEQYF
J gene: TRBJ2-1; V gene: TRBV27; D gene: TRBD2; clone size: many; CDR3 DNA: TGTGCCAGCAGTGGACTAGGGGTGGCCAATGAGCAGTTCTTC; CDR3 protein: CASSGLGVANEQFF
J gene: TRBJ1-5; V gene: TRBV6-2/TRBV6-3; D gene: .; clone size: .; CDR3 DNA: TGTGCCAGCAGCACCATATTAGGACCTTACTCTGGTAGCAATCAGCCCCAGCATTTT; CDR3 protein: CASSTILGPYSGSNQPQHF
J gene: TRBJ1-2; V gene: TRBV3-1; D gene: TRBD1; clone size: .; CDR3 DNA: TGTGCCAGCAGCCCCTCACCCCCGACAGGGTTGGTCTATGGCTACACCTTC; CDR3 protein: CASSPSPPTGLVYGYTF
J gene: TRBJ1-2; V gene: TRBV15; D gene: .; clone size: .; CDR3 DNA: TGTGCCACCAGCAGAGATCTGGGCGGGGGGAACTATGGCTACACCTTC; CDR3 protein: CATSRDLGGGNYGYTF
J gene: TRBJ1-5; V gene: TRBV7-8; D gene: .; clone size: many; CDR3 DNA: TGTGCCAGCAGCCGAAACGCAGATAGCAATCAGCCCCAGCATTTT; CDR3 protein: CASSRNADSNQPQHF
J gene: TRBJ2-6; V gene: TRBV11-1; D gene: .; clone size: .; CDR3 DNA: TGTGCCAGCAGCTTAAATGGCTTGCAGTCTGGGGCCAACGTCCTGACTTTC; CDR3 protein: CASSLNGLQSGANVLTF
J gene: TRBJ1-2; V gene: TRBV19; D gene: TRBD1; clone size: .; CDR3 DNA: TGTGCCAGTACTCCGGGACAGGGGTTGGCGAACTATGGCTACACCTTC; CDR3 protein: CASTPGQGLANYGYTF
J gene: TRBJ1-2; V gene: TRBV12-3/TRBV12-4; D gene: .; clone size: few; CDR3 DNA: TGTGCCAGCACCCGGGGTTGGAGCTATGGCTACACCTTC; CDR3 protein: CASTRGWSYGYTF
J gene: TRBJ2-3; V gene: TRBV10-3; D gene: .; clone size: .; CDR3 DNA: TGTGCCATCAGTGAGTCGATGCAGGGAACAGATACGCAGTATTTT; CDR3 protein: CAISESMQGTDTQYF
J gene: TRBJ1-2; V gene: TRBV7-9; D gene: TRBD1; clone size: many; CDR3 DNA: TGTGCCAGCAGCTTATGGGACAGGGAATATGGCTACACCTTC; CDR3 protein: CASSLWDREYGYTF
J gene: TRBJ2-5; V gene: TRBV7-2; D gene: TRBD2; clone size: many; CDR3 DNA: TGTGCCAGCAGCCTGCGCGGGGGGTTTAGACAGGAGACCCAGTACTTC; CDR3 protein: CASSLRGGFRQETQYF
J gene: TRBJ1-2; V gene: TRBV20-1; D gene: .; clone size: few; CDR3 DNA: TGCAGTGCTCCCGACAGGAGGAATGGCTACACCTTC; CDR3 protein: CSAPDRRNGYTF
J gene: TRBJ1-2; V gene: TRBV6-1; D gene: .; clone size: .; CDR3 DNA: TGTGCCAGCAGTGAAGGGAACCGGGGGAGGGTACTCCTCTATGGCTACACCTTC; CDR3 protein: CASSEGNRGRVLLYGYTF
J gene: TRBJ2-4; V gene: TRBV4-3; D gene: .; clone size: few; CDR3 DNA: TGCGCCAGCAGCCACACAGGGTCGGGGGCCAAAAACATTCAGTACTTC; CDR3 protein: CASSHTGSGAKNIQYF
J gene: TRBJ2-1; V gene: TRBV27; D gene: .; clone size: .; CDR3 DNA: TGTGCCAGCAGAACTAGGGGCAATGAGCAGTTCTTC; CDR3 protein: CASRTRGNEQFF
J gene: TRBJ2-6; V gene: TRBV9; D gene: TRBD2; clone size: once; CDR3 DNA: TGTGCCAGCAGCAACCCGGGAGGGACCATCTCTGGGGCCAACGTCCTGACTTTC; CDR3 protein: CASSNPGGTISGANVLTF
J gene: TRBJ2-1; V gene: TRBV7-6; D gene: .; clone size: few; CDR3 DNA: TGTGCCAGCAGCGCAATCGGGCAGGAGCAGTTCTTC; CDR3 protein: CASSAIGQEQFF
J gene: TRBJ2-7; V gene: TRBV7-4; D gene: .; clone size: few; CDR3 DNA: TGTGCCAGCAGGAAATGGGGGGGGGGCCTGGAGGACGAGCAGTACTTC; CDR3 protein: CASRKWGGGLEDEQYF
J gene: TRBJ2-2; V gene: TRBV12-3/TRBV12-4; D gene: TRBD2; clone size: many; CDR3 DNA: TGTGCCAGCAGCCTAGCGGGGGCAGGCACCGGGGAGCTGTTTTTT; CDR3 protein: CASSLAGAGTGELFF
J gene: TRBJ1-1; V gene: TRBV7-9; D gene: TRBD1; clone size: many; CDR3 DNA: TGTGCCAGCAGCTCCCGACAGGGACCGAACACTGAAGCTTTCTTT; CDR3 protein: CASSSRQGPNTEAFF
J gene: TRBJ1-5; V gene: TRBV7-9; D gene: .; clone size: few; CDR3 DNA: TGTGCCAGCAGCTTAGAACCAGGGAATCAGCCCCAGCATTTT; CDR3 protein: CASSLEPGNQPQHF
J gene: TRBJ2-1; V gene: TRBV6-6; D gene: TRBD1; clone size: .; CDR3 DNA: TGTGCCAGCAGCGGGACAGGGTTGAATGAGCAGTTCTTC; CDR3 protein: CASSGTGLNEQFF
J gene: TRBJ2-7; V gene: TRBV7-2; D gene: .; clone size: many; CDR3 DNA: TGTGCCAGCAGCTTATATTCGAGCGAGCAGTACTTC; CDR3 protein: CASSLYSSEQYF
J gene: TRBJ2-1; V gene: TRBV7-2; D gene: .; clone size: many; CDR3 DNA: TGTGCCAGCCCCCCCAGGGAGGCCCCTTACAATGAGCAGTTCTTC; CDR3 protein: CASPPREAPYNEQFF
J gene: TRBJ2-1; V gene: TRBV27; D gene: .; clone size: many; CDR3 DNA: TGTGCCAGCAGTTGGGGGCAGTACAATGAGCAGTTCTTC; CDR3 protein: CASSWGQYNEQFF
J gene: TRBJ2-7; V gene: TRBV6-6; D gene: .; clone size: few; CDR3 DNA: TGTGCCAGCAGGGGGTCCTTCATGAGCTCCTACGAGCAGTACTTC; CDR3 protein: CASRGSFMSSYEQYF
J gene: TRBJ2-6; V gene: TRBV5-4; D gene: TRBD2; clone size: .; CDR3 DNA: TGTGCCAGCAGCGGGGGGACTACTAGGGCCAACGTCCTGACTTTC; CDR3 protein: CASSGGTTRANVLTF
J gene: TRBJ1-2; V gene: TRBV5-4; D gene: TRBD1; clone size: .; CDR3 DNA: TGTGCCAGCAGCGCACCGGGACAGGGAGCTAACTATGGCTACACCTTC; CDR3 protein: CASSAPGQGANYGYTF
J gene: TRBJ2-2; V gene: TRBV7-2; D gene: TRBD2; clone size: many; CDR3 DNA: TGTGCCAGCAGCTTTGGTAGCGGGGGGGCCGGGGAGCTGTTTTTT; CDR3 protein: CASSFGSGGAGELFF
J gene: TRBJ2-1; V gene: TRBV12-3/TRBV12-4; D gene: TRBD1; clone size: .; CDR3 DNA: TGTGCCAGCAGCTTAACTACAGGGGCCGAATACAATGAGCAGTTCTTC; CDR3 protein: CASSLTTGAEYNEQFF
J gene: TRBJ1-2; V gene: TRBV6-6; D gene: .; clone size: many; CDR3 DNA: TGTGCCAGCAGTTTATATCCGTGGGGGTTAAACTATGGCTACACCTTC; CDR3 protein: CASSLYPWGLNYGYTF
J gene: TRBJ2-2; V gene: TRBV6-6; D gene: .; clone size: many; CDR3 DNA: TGTGCCAGCAGTCTACTAGCCGGGGAGCTGTTTTTT; CDR3 protein: CASSLLAGELFF
J gene: TRBJ1-2; V gene: TRBV11-1; D gene: TRBD1; clone size: .; CDR3 DNA: TGTGCCAGCAGCTCAACTCCAACTGGACAGGAAGGCTACACCTTC; CDR3 protein: CASSSTPTGQEGYTF
J gene: TRBJ1-1; V gene: TRBV7-9; D gene: .; clone size: few; CDR3 DNA: TGTGCCAGCAGCCGGGGGGGAATGAACACTGAAGCTTTCTTT; CDR3 protein: CASSRGGMNTEAFF
J gene: TRBJ1-5; V gene: TRBV7-4; D gene: .; clone size: few; CDR3 DNA: TGTGCCAGCAGCTTACGGCAGGCGATATCGGGCAATCAGCCCCAGCATTTT; CDR3 protein: CASSLRQAISGNQPQHF
J gene: TRBJ2-2; V gene: TRBV11-2; D gene: .; clone size: .; CDR3 DNA: TGTGCCACCCCTCGGGAGGGGGCCAACACCGGGGAGCTGTTTTTT; CDR3 protein: CATPREGANTGELFF